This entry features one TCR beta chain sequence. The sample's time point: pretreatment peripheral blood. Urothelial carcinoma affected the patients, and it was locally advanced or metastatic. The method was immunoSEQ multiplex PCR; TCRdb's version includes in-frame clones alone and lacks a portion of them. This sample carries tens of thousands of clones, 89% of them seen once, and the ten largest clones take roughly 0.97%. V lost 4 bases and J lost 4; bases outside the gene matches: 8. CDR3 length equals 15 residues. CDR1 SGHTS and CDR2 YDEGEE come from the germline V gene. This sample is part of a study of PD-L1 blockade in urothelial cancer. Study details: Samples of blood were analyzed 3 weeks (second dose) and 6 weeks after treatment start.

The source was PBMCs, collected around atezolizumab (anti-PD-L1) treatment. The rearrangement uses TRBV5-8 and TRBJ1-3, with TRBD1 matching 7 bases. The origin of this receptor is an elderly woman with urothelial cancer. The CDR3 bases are TGTGCCAGCAGCCCTCGGACAGGCGAAGGAAACACCATATATTTT. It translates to CASSPRTGEGNTIYF.